Listed here are 29 T cell receptor beta chains from one sample, sequenced in a study of T cells after yellow fever vaccination. TCRdb redid the calling of the 5' RACE reads with MiXCR, one entry per CDR3 protein. The sample has about 85,000 distinct CDR3 sequences; more than 10% are singletons. Sequences were derived from CD8+ T cells not binding an NS4B(214-222) dextramer, sorted from PBMCs, sampled roughly 20 days after the first yellow fever vaccination. The receptors were gathered from a man younger than 35 who received the YFV17D yellow fever vaccine.

The rearrangement joins TRBV4-1 to TRBJ2-1; TRBD2 matches 10 bases. V dropped 3 bases and J dropped 8; count of bases not matched to a gene: 10. This CDR3 contains 16 residues. The germline gives CDR1 MGHRA, CDR2 YSYEKL. The CDR3 sequence is CASSQGSGGARDEQFF. For the CDR3, the DNA is TGCGCCAGCAGCCAGGGAAGCGGGGGGGCGCGCGATGAGCAGTTCTTC.

This clonotype has more than one count but fewer than ten. The chain carries TRBV6-5 and TRBJ2-7, with no clear D. Germline lookup yields CDR1 MNHEY and CDR2 SVGAGI. The CDR3 length is 14 residues. The V end lost 2 bases, the J end lost 3 bases, and 11 bases lay between the germline ends. CDR3: CASSYKETSYEQYF. The CDR3 DNA is TGTGCCAGCAGTTACAAGGAGACCAGCTACGAGCAGTACTTC.

The rearrangement joins TRBV5-1 to TRBJ2-4, with TRBD2 matching over 14 bases. This CDR3 is built from 18 residues. Per germline, CDR1 SGHRS and CDR2 YFSETQ. V lost 5 bases, J lost 0 bases, and 7 bases stayed unmatched. The CDR3: CASRPGLAGAEAKNIQYF. For the CDR3, the DNA is TGCGCCAGCAGGCCGGGACTAGCGGGGGCCGAAGCCAAAAACATTCAGTACTTC.

This rearrangement joins TRBV5-6 to TRBJ2-7, with a possible D match to TRBD1 (6 bases). CDR1 SGHDT and CDR2 YYEEEE come from the germline V gene. The ends were cut back, 3 bases at V and 4 bases at J, with 11 bases in the middle. The CDR3 has 13 amino acids. For the CDR3, the DNA is TGTGCCAGCAGCTCCCTCCAGGGGTACGAGCAGTACGTC. The encoded protein is CASSSLQGYEQYV.

This clonotype was found a few times. The chain combines TRBV10-3 with TRBJ2-7; the D gene is possibly TRBD1 (6 bases). This CDR3 has 11 residues. The germline V gene has CDR1 ENHRY and CDR2 SYGVKD. The CDR3 here is CASTTNGQRRV. As DNA, the CDR3 is TGTGCCAGCACCACAAACGGACAGCGTAGGGTC.

CDR3 amino acids: CASSRTGGNGNEQYF. CDR3 sequence (DNA): TGCGCCAGCAGCCGGACAGGGGGTAATGGGAACGAGCAGTACTTC. The chain combines TRBV5-1 with TRBJ2-7; 10 nucleotides match TRBD1. This CDR3 contains 15 residues. Germline loops: CDR1 SGHRS, CDR2 YFSETQ. J lost 5 bases, V lost 4 bases, and 9 bases had no gene match.

This clonotype was seen only a few times. The rearrangement links TRBV9 to TRBJ1-3; TRBD1 is a possible D gene (6 bases). Germline V gene data show CDR1 as SGDLS and CDR2 as YYNGEE. The CDR3 extends over 16 amino acids. V gave up 4 bases and J gave up 0 bases, with 14 bases separating them. CDR3 protein: CASSPPTGRSGNTIYF. DNA of the CDR3: TGTGCCAGCAGCCCCCCGACAGGACGCTCTGGAAACACCATATATTTT. Using reference TRBV9 and TRBJ1-3 for the parts outside the CDR3, the full variable domain is DSGVTQTPKHLITATGQRVTLRCSPRSGDLSVYWYQQSLDQGLQFLIQYYNGEERAKGNILERFSAQQFPDLHSELNLSSLELGDSALYFCASSPPTGRSGNTIYFGEGSWLTVV.

The table lists this clonotype with a few counts. This chain joins TRBV6-2 or TRBV6-3 and TRBJ2-3, with 10 bases aligning to TRBD2. The length of the CDR3 is 16 residues. The germline V gene encodes CDR1 MNHEY and CDR2 SVGEGT. V lost 8 bases and J lost 5; bases outside the gene matches: 13. CDR3 DNA sequence: TGTGCCAGCGGGGCGGTAGCGGGGGGCCAGCGAGATACGCAGTATTTT. Encoded protein: CASGAVAGGQRDTQYF.

The sample holds a few counts of this clonotype. This chain uses TRBV7-6 with TRBJ2-7, with 7 positions matching TRBD1. Germline CDR1 is SGHVS and CDR2 is FNYEAQ. The CDR3 is 14 amino acids. The ends lost 1 base at V and 2 bases at J; junction bases unmatched: 2. CDR3 amino acids: CASSLGGTAYEQYF. Here the CDR3 DNA reads TGTGCCAGCAGCTTAGGGGGGACAGCCTACGAGCAGTACTTC.

This chain connects TRBV3-1 to TRBJ2-5, with 7 bases matching TRBD1. The trim removed 0 bases at V and 9 bases at J, leaving 16 bases unmatched. There are 17 residues in the CDR3. CDR1 is LGHDT, CDR2 YNNKEL, per germline (reference sequence). The CDR3 is CASSQERGQSPGRSQYF. In DNA, the CDR3 is TGTGCCAGCAGCCAAGAGAGGGGACAGTCCCCGGGACGGTCCCAGTACTTC.

The gene calls are TRBV4-1 and TRBJ2-3; TRBD1 aligns across 7 bases. Germline CDR1 MGHRA, CDR2 YSYEKL. V lost 2 bases and J lost 0; bases outside the gene matches: 5. CDR3 length: 16 amino acids. The CDR3 DNA reads TGCGCCAGCAGCCAAACAGGGGCAGGTAGCACAGATACGCAGTATTTT. Encoded protein: CASSQTGAGSTDTQYF.

This clonotype was seen more than once but under ten times. The V call is TRBV27, the J call TRBJ1-6; TRBD1 agrees at 7 bases. This CDR3 spans 14 amino acids. V lost 7 bases to trimming and J lost 5 bases; unmatched junction nucleotides: 5. Looked up from germline, CDR1 is MNHEY and CDR2 is SMNVEV (reference sequence). This CDR3 reads CASNPQGDNSPLHF. For the CDR3, the DNA is TGTGCCAGCAATCCCCAGGGGGATAATTCACCCCTCCACTTT.

This clonotype turned up a few times. This chain connects TRBV12-3 or TRBV12-4 to TRBJ1-5, with unresolved D. This CDR3 region has 12 residues. The ends were cut back, 5 bases at V and 9 bases at J, with 11 bases in the middle. CDR3 region: CASSNPLGPQHF. CDR3 nucleotides: TGTGCCAGCAGTAACCCTTTGGGGCCCCAGCATTTT.

This clonotype was found a few times. The chain has TRBV5-1 and TRBJ1-2; D perhaps matches TRBD1 (5 bases). In germline, CDR1 is SGHRS, CDR2 YFSETQ. V lost 4 bases and J 3 bases, leaving 16 bases between the germline ends. This CDR3 has 15 amino acids. The CDR3 is CASSGIPRGDYGYTF. The CDR3 DNA reads as TGCGCCAGCAGCGGCATACCTAGAGGGGACTATGGCTACACCTTC. Drawing the rest from reference TRBV5-1 and TRBJ1-2, the complete variable domain is KAGVTQTPRYLIKTRGQQVTLSCSPISGHRSVSWYQQTPGQGLQFLFEYFSETQRNKGNFPGRFSGRQFSNSRSEMNVSTLELGDSALYLCASSGIPRGDYGYTFGSGTRLTVV.

J is TRBJ2-1 and V is TRBV11-1; D might be TRBD1 (5 bases). From germline, CDR1 is SGHAT and CDR2 FQDESV (reference sequence). CDR3 length: 12 amino acids. Trimming pared 5 bases from V and 8 bases from J, leaving 10 bases between. The CDR3 DNA reads as TGTGCCAGCAGCAAAGGCAGGGATGAGCAGTTCTTC. Residues: CASSKGRDEQFF. Based on the CDR3 plus reference TRBV11-1 and TRBJ2-1, the full variable domain is EAEVAQSPRYKITEKSQAVAFWCDPISGHATLYWYRQILGQGPELLVQFQDESVVDDSQLPKDRFSAERLKGVDSTLKIQPAELGDSAMYLCASSKGRDEQFFGPGTRLTVL.

This clonotype showed up just a few times. The chain uses TRBV10-2 and TRBJ2-5; D gene uncertain. The CDR3 is 13 amino acids. The germline V and J ends were trimmed by 1 base and 5 bases, with 8 bases remaining between them. CDR1 is WSHSY, CDR2 SAAADI, per germline. The CDR3 protein is CASSEYLVETQYF. For the CDR3, the DNA is TGCGCCAGCAGTGAGTATTTGGTGGAGACCCAGTACTTC.

This clonotype was seen more than once but under ten times. The chain combines TRBV28 with TRBJ1-2, with a tentative D call TRBD1 (5 bases). This CDR3 is 13 amino acids long. Trimming left V 3 bases short and J 8 bases short, with 13 bases between. In germline, CDR1 is MDHEN, CDR2 SYDVKM. The CDR3 DNA sequence: TGTGCCAGCAGTTTTAGGGAATCAGGGGGCTACACCTTC. Translated, it gives CASSFRESGGYTF.

This clonotype has only a few counts. The chain is built from TRBV7-9 and TRBJ2-3, with 7 bases identical to TRBD2. The germline CDR1 and CDR2 sequences are SEHNR and FQNEAQ (reference sequence). CDR3 length: 17 amino acids. V lost 1 base to trimming and J lost 1 base; unmatched junction nucleotides: 8. CDR3 coding DNA: TGTGCCAGCAGCTTAGAGAGTAGCGGGTCTCGCACAGATACGCAGTATTTT. It encodes CASSLESSGSRTDTQYF. Supplemented by reference TRBV7-9 and TRBJ2-3, the full variable domain reads DTGVSQNPRHKITKRGQNVTFRCDPISEHNRLYWYRQTLGQGPEFLTYFQNEAQLEKSRLLSDRFSAERPKGSFSTLEIQRTEQGDSAMYLCASSLESSGSRTDTQYFGPGTRLTVL.

The chain combines TRBV4-2 with TRBJ1-1, with D perhaps TRBD1 (6 bases). Germline V gene lookup returns CDR1 LGHNA and CDR2 YNFKEQ. The length of the CDR3 is 16 residues. Trimming left V 0 bases short and J 1 base short, with 12 bases between. The CDR3 DNA reads TGTGCCAGCAGCCAAGATCTGTACAGGGAGAACACTGAAGCTTTCTTT. Translated: CASSQDLYRENTEAFF.

The V gene is TRBV20-1, the J gene TRBJ2-5; TRBD1 or TRBD2 may be the D gene (5 bases each). Germline assignment: CDR1 DFQATT and CDR2 SNEGSKA (reference sequence). The CDR3 is made up of 16 amino acids. V was trimmed by 4 bases and J by 1 base, leaving 19 bases between them. As DNA, the CDR3 is TGCAGTGCTACAGGTTCAGAGGGGTCTTTCCAAGAGACCCAGTACTTC. Protein: CSATGSEGSFQETQYF.

This chain uses TRBV5-1 with TRBJ2-7; TRBD1 matches at 11 bases. Germline assignment: CDR1 SGHRS and CDR2 YFSETQ. V shed 3 bases, J shed 6 bases, and the junction held 5 bases outside the gene matches. This CDR3 spans 14 amino acids. CDR3 sequence reads: CASSSGTGGSEQYV. CDR3 nucleotides: TGCGCCAGCAGCTCCGGGACAGGGGGGTCCGAGCAGTACGTC.

CDR3 amino acids: CASSSTGGEMVNTEAFF. CDR3 nucleotides: TGTGCCAGCAGCAGCACAGGGGGCGAAATGGTGAACACTGAAGCTTTCTTT. The chain is built from TRBV11-2 and TRBJ1-1; 9 bases line up with TRBD1. The length of the CDR3 is 17 residues. The germline CDR1 and CDR2 sequences are SGHAT and FQNNGV. V lost 5 bases to trimming and J lost 0 bases; unmatched junction nucleotides: 10.

This clonotype has only a few counts. The chain recombines TRBV29-1 with TRBJ2-3, with D perhaps TRBD1 (5 bases). The V end was cut by 6 bases, the J end by 0 bases, with 16 bases between. The germline CDR1 and CDR2 sequences are SQVTM and ANQGSEA. The CDR3 has 15 residues. DNA for the CDR3: TGCAGCGTCCAAAATTGGCAGGGAAGCACAGATACGCAGTATTTT. Protein product: CSVQNWQGSTDTQYF.

V is TRBV3-1 and J is TRBJ2-1; the D gene is possibly TRBD1 (5 bases). V lost 4 bases and J lost 5, with 18 bases in between. The germline CDR1 and CDR2 sequences are LGHDT and YNNKEL (reference sequence). The CDR3 totals 16 residues. For the CDR3, the DNA is TGTGCCAGCAGCCCTAAGGTCCAGGGCGGCCACAATGAGCAGTTCTTC. Translation gives CASSPKVQGGHNEQFF.

This clonotype was detected a few times. CDR3 loop: CAIRDFMETQYF. CDR3 DNA sequence: TGTGCCATCAGGGACTTCATGGAGACCCAGTACTTC. The chain carries TRBV10-3 and TRBJ2-5; D may be TRBD2 (5 bases). CDR3 size: 12 residues. Germline CDR1 reads ENHRY; CDR2 reads SYGVKD. V lost 6 bases, J lost 5 bases, and 10 bases lay in between.

This clonotype was picked up many times. The chain links TRBV7-9 to TRBJ1-4; 9 positions agree with TRBD1. Germline values: CDR1 SEHNR, CDR2 FQNEAQ (reference sequence). With 5 bases clipped from V and 5 bases from J, the junction kept 3 bases outside the gene matches. The CDR3 consists of 14 residues. DNA for the CDR3: TGTGCCAGCAGCCCGGGACAGGGCAATGAAAAACTGTTTTTT. This translates into CASSPGQGNEKLFF. The full variable domain, in which reference TRBV7-9 and TRBJ1-4 provide the parts outside the CDR3, is DTGVSQNPRHKITKRGQNVTFRCDPISEHNRLYWYRQTLGQGPEFLTYFQNEAQLEKSRLLSDRFSAERPKGSFSTLEIQRTEQGDSAMYLCASSPGQGNEKLFFGSGTQLSVL.

CDR3 bases: TGCAGTGCTAGAAACCGGGACAGGGTCACCGGGGAGCTGTTTTTT. Protein: CSARNRDRVTGELFF. The rearrangement uses TRBV20-1 and TRBJ2-2, with 9 bases identical to TRBD1. Trimming took 2 bases from V and 4 from J; bases not matched to a gene: 5. Per germline, CDR1 DFQATT and CDR2 SNEGSKA (reference sequence). This CDR3 is built from 15 residues.

The chain joins TRBV30 to TRBJ2-5; tentatively, D is TRBD1 (6 bases). Germline V CDR1 and CDR2: GTSNPN, SVGIG (reference sequence). This CDR3 contains 16 residues. V was clipped by 0 bases and J by 4 bases, with 18 bases between them. In DNA form, the CDR3 reads TGTGCCTGGAGTGTAAAAGTTAACAGGGTCGTAGAGACCCAGTACTTC. As protein: CAWSVKVNRVVETQYF.

This chain connects TRBV27 to TRBJ2-6, with 9 positions matching TRBD1. The length of the CDR3 is 18 residues. Germline assignment: CDR1 MNHEY and CDR2 SMNVEV (reference sequence). The J segment lost 3 bases and the V segment lost 3 bases, leaving 9 bases of the junction unmatched. The CDR3 is CASSFLGQGVSGANVLTF. The CDR3 nucleotides are TGTGCCAGCAGTTTCTTGGGACAGGGAGTGAGTGGGGCCAACGTCCTGACTTTC.